This T cell receptor beta chain was identified during a study of T-cell memory formation after mild COVID-19. For the study at large: The TCR clusters were mostly specific to one donor.

Trimming took 3 bases from V and 10 from J; bases not matched to a gene: 1. The CDR3 loop spans 13 amino acids. With constant-segment primers, 5'RACE yielded cDNA libraries of TCR alpha and TCR beta that carried sample barcodes and UMIs. TCRdb used MiXCR to reprocess the 5' RACE reads, holding one entry per CDR3 protein. Here the sample spans about 40,000 distinct CDR3 sequences, 10% to 12% being singletons. Study findings and constraints: Pre-infection memory carried some responding clones, suggesting that cross-reactive memory joined. Chiefly within CM and EM were the contracting CD4+ clones; CD8+ ones were within EMRA.

This clonotype is medium-sized (0.01 to 0.1%) within its sample. No antigen is known for it. The chain uses TRBV12-3 or TRBV12-4 and TRBJ1-6, with 9 nucleotides matching TRBD1. The sequenced material came from PBMCs or a T cell subset sorted from them (not recorded which). The clonotype comes from a man aged 18 to 29 who had mild COVID-19 (a few samples of this study predate the infection). Cell type and time point are not known. CDR3 region: CASSFDRGSPLHF. The CDR3 coding sequence is TGTGCCAGCAGTTTTGACAGGGGGTCACCCCTCCACTTT.